Listed here is a single T cell receptor beta chain. This specimen belongs to a study of T cells in Graves' hyperthyroidism and ophthalmopathy. RNA transcripts gave rise to amplified TCR beta CDR3 regions. The TCR CDR3 was amplified in a first-round RT-PCR using the HTBI primer set. TCRdb ran MiXCR on the multiplex PCR reads and lists one entry per CDR3 protein. The sample lists around 400,000 distinct CDR3 sequences; less than 20% were seen once. The material sequenced was blood. The clonotype comes from a woman under 30 with Graves' hyperthyroidism that later progressed to Graves' ophthalmopathy.

The CDR3 loop reads CASSSRDQKFF. The CDR3 nucleotides are TGTGCCAGCAGTTCCCGGGACCAAAAGTTCTTC. This rearrangement joins TRBV27 to TRBJ2-1; D is tentatively TRBD1 or TRBD2 (5 bases each). This CDR3 has 11 residues. Per the germline V gene, CDR1 is MNHEY and CDR2 is SMNVEV (reference sequence). V lost 4 bases and J lost 14, with 12 bases in between.